This T cell receptor (beta chain) was recorded in a study of blood T cell repertoires in COVID-19. The wider study: In each case, the material was cDNA or gDNA derived from T cells, B-cell-depleted T cells, or PBMCs.

How the authors handled the data: Cell counts per sample came from amplifying reference gene primers. Generated by immunoSEQ multiplex PCR, the TCRdb table keeps only in-frame clones and is missing some. That table supplies the V and J calls and clone size; D and trimming were determined from the DNA. Among approximately 89,000 clones listed, 85% to 95% were seen once. CDR1 is SGHRS and CDR2 is YFSETQ in the germline V gene. CDR3 length equals 15 residues. The trim removed 6 bases at V and 7 bases at J, leaving 6 bases unmatched. Sequenced sample: peripheral blood. The gene calls are TRBV5-1 and TRBJ2-3; TRBD2 matches 15 bases. The clonotype originates from a woman aged 60-75 years with active COVID-19. CDR3 region: CASTGLAGGPNTQYF. CDR3 nucleotide sequence: TGCGCCAGCACCGGACTAGCGGGAGGGCCGAATACGCAGTATTTT.